Reported below is one T cell receptor beta chain. Antigen: not known. CDR1 SGDLS and CDR2 YYNGEE come from the germline V gene. J was trimmed by 4 bases and V by 0 bases; bases with no gene match: 5. The CDR3 covers 15 residues. This entry is derived from a study of T cell responses to AZD1222 COVID-19 vaccine. General study points: Repertoires were obtained solely post-peak T cell response. Spike-specific TCR breadth and depth rose after two AZD1222 doses. Donor demographics were predominantly white British with a female majority; clonal diversity may be underestimated.

This table comes from immunoSEQ multiplex PCR, and its TCRdb copy is limited to in-frame clones, with some not included. Of tens of thousands of clones listed, around 88% were seen once; the top ten hold 7.5% to 9%. The sequence derives from an adult in good health. The sequences come from peripheral blood, collected on day 0 of AZD1222 vaccination. The chain is built from TRBV9 and TRBJ2-3, with 7 bases that match TRBD2. CDR3 region: CASSVEVAGADTQYF. In DNA form, the CDR3 reads TGTGCCAGCAGCGTAGAGGTAGCGGGTGCAGATACGCAGTATTTT.